This TCR beta chain derives from a study of beta chain features in type 1 diabetes. This clone was counted only a few times. Antigen: not known. Unmatched junction bases numbered 10, after V lost 4 bases and J lost 3 bases. This CDR3 has 18 residues. Germline lookup yields CDR1 LGHNA and CDR2 YNFKEQ. Sequenced material consisted of expressed TCRB transcripts (all of the isolated RNA was reverse transcribed). Produced via immunoSEQ multiplex PCR; TCRdb's table is partial and in-frame only. The repertoire consists of hundreds of thousands of clones, with over 10% occurring once and the leading ten covering roughly 0.022%. Purity exceeded 95% in all sorted populations. Notes on the study in general: Sequencing of cDNA might inflate the share of cells that strongly express TCR. A closer apparent resemblance between naive, central memory and Treg TCRB repertoires was seen in patients than in healthy donors. TCRB CDR3s from Type 1 diabetes patients were moderately but significantly shorter in all four CD4+ subsets.

This receptor was obtained from a man between 18 and 29 years old with type 1 diabetes. This rearrangement joins TRBV4-2 to TRBJ1-6, with TRBD1 matching over 9 bases. Specimen: naive CD4+ T cells from blood. CDR3 protein: CASSREPGQGNYNSPLHF. The CDR3 DNA follows: TGTGCCAGCAGCCGGGAACCGGGACAGGGAAACTATAATTCACCCCTCCACTTT.